This passage covers 24 T cell receptor beta chains from one sample sequenced in a study of long-term antiretroviral therapy in people with HIV. Run at survey level, the immunoSEQ assay was version v3.0. Profiling relied on immunoSEQ multiplex PCR, and the TCRdb table lists in-frame clones only, not all of them. The table shows some 20,000 clones, with around nine tenths occurring only once. The material sequenced was unsorted PBMCs, taken 0.5 years after starting antiretroviral therapy. The receptors were gathered from a man aged 40-50 years with HIV.

The chain carries TRBV27 and TRBJ2-3; the D is unclear. CDR1 and CDR2 from the germline V gene are MNHEY and SMNVEV (reference sequence). The CDR3 is made up of 15 amino acids. The V end was cut by 2 bases, the J end by 4 bases, with 13 bases between. The CDR3, as DNA: TGTGCCAGCAGTTTAGGAGAAGGGTTTTCAGATACGCAGTATTTT. Protein product: CASSLGEGFSDTQYF.

The rearrangement uses TRBV6-1 and TRBJ2-7, with 8 bases fitting TRBD1. The length of the CDR3 is 16 residues. The V and J ends lost 2 bases and 0 bases, in that order; junction bases with no gene match: 6. CDR1 is MNHNS, CDR2 SASEGT, per germline. The CDR3 DNA is TGTGCCAGCAGTGAAAACTGGACAGGGTACTCCTACGAGCAGTACTTC. Translation: CASSENWTGYSYEQYF.

The CDR3: CASSVIPPNEQFF. CDR3 nucleotide sequence: TGTGCCAGCAGCGTTATCCCACCGAATGAGCAGTTCTTC. V usage is TRBV5-4 and J usage is TRBJ2-1; D not certain. The germline gives CDR1 SGHNT, CDR2 YYREEE (reference sequence). The CDR3 extends over 13 amino acids. V gave up 4 bases and J gave up 7 bases, with 12 bases separating them.

The rearrangement uses TRBV7-9 and TRBJ1-1; 8 bases line up with TRBD1. This CDR3 spans 15 amino acids. Germline V gene sequence: CDR1 SEHNR, CDR2 FQNEAQ (reference sequence). Unmatched junction bases numbered 7, after V lost 5 bases and J lost 2 bases. Here the CDR3 reads CASSPGQGVNTEAFF. The CDR3 nucleotides read TGTGCCAGCAGCCCAGGACAGGGAGTAAACACTGAAGCTTTCTTT.

V usage is TRBV6-6 and J usage is TRBJ2-7; 11 bases match TRBD1. The CDR3 loop spans 13 amino acids. The J segment lost 6 bases and the V segment lost 7 bases, leaving 5 bases of the junction unmatched. Germline V lookup: CDR1 MNHNY, CDR2 SVGAGI (reference sequence). For the CDR3, the DNA is TGTGCCAGCAAAGGGGACAGGGGGTTCGAGCAGTACTTC. It specifies CASKGDRGFEQYF.

The chain is built from TRBV28 and TRBJ1-2; perhaps TRBD1 as D (6 bases). Trimming shortened V by 11 bases and J by 3 bases, and 28 bases separated the two germline ends. The CDR3 length is 17 residues. Per the germline V gene, CDR1 is MDHEN and CDR2 is SYDVKM. CDR3 DNA: TGTGCCGGGGCGGCCGGGACAATAAGATCCCTTGACTATGGCTACACCTTC. This translates into CAGAAGTIRSLDYGYTF.

The CDR3 region has the DNA TGTGCCAGTAGTTCGCGACAGGGGAGCACCGGGGAGCTGTTTTTT. Translation: CASSSRQGSTGELFF. The chain joins TRBV19 to TRBJ2-2; 8 bases line up with TRBD1. Germline V gives CDR1 LNHDA, CDR2 SQIVND (reference sequence). The CDR3 sequence is 15 residues long. Trimming took 5 bases from V and 4 from J; bases not matched to a gene: 6.

This chain uses TRBV19 with TRBJ1-1, with TRBD1 as a possible D gene (5 bases). The V and J ends lost 7 bases and 6 bases respectively, with 18 bases between them. Germline CDR1 is LNHDA and CDR2 is SQIVND (reference sequence). This CDR3 has 14 residues. The CDR3 DNA reads TGTGCCAGTACCCCTCGACCCCGGGGGTCTGAAGCTTTCTTT. Amino acid sequence: CASTPRPRGSEAFF.

The sample holds a few counts of this clone. V and J are TRBV6-1 and TRBJ1-2; 8 bases agree with TRBD1. Germline V gene lookup returns CDR1 MNHNS and CDR2 SASEGT. Germline trimming cut 4 bases from V and 4 bases from J; bases unmatched to any gene: 5. CDR3 length equals 14 residues. For the CDR3, the DNA is TGTGCCAGCAGTGCTACAGGGGGAGGCTATGGCTACACCTTC. Protein sequence: CASSATGGGYGYTF.

The CDR3 region is CASSQNPQGANYGYTF. The CDR3 DNA reads as TGCGCCAGCAGCCAAAACCCTCAGGGGGCTAACTATGGCTACACCTTC. The rearrangement joins TRBV5-1 to TRBJ1-2; 7 bases match TRBD1. The CDR3 spans 16 residues. Germline V gives CDR1 SGHRS, CDR2 YFSETQ. Trimming took 4 bases from V and 0 from J; bases not matched to a gene: 9.

In this sample, this clone turned up once. This sequence joins TRBV5-4 and TRBJ2-3; weak D call: TRBD2 (6 bases). Germline V gene sequence: CDR1 SGHNT, CDR2 YYREEE (reference sequence). CDR3 length: 14 amino acids. Trimming pared 6 bases from V and 5 bases from J, leaving 16 bases between. CDR3 DNA: TGTGCCAGCACACCGGCCGGGAGCTTAGATACGCAGTATTTT. As protein: CASTPAGSLDTQYF.

The chain is built from TRBV4-1 and TRBJ1-2; no clear D gene. Germline CDR1 reads MGHRA; CDR2 reads YSYEKL. Trimming took 2 bases from V and 7 from J, leaving 17 bases between them. CDR3 length: 15 amino acids. DNA of the CDR3: TGCGCCAGCAGCCAAAGAATGGTTTCTGGTGGTGGCTACACCTTC. Translating gives CASSQRMVSGGGYTF.

J is TRBJ1-1 and V is TRBV6-1, with a weak D call TRBD1 (5 bases). With 6 bases removed from V and 0 bases from J, the gap between germline ends came to 14 bases. The CDR3 sequence is 15 residues long. The germline V gene encodes CDR1 MNHNS and CDR2 SASEGT. The CDR3 spells CASRIDSYMNTEAFF. CDR3 in DNA: TGTGCCAGCAGAATCGACAGCTACATGAACACTGAAGCTTTCTTT.

This chain connects TRBV19 to TRBJ2-1; TRBD2 is a possible D gene (6 bases). The V gene's germline CDR1 is LNHDA and CDR2 SQIVND (reference sequence). V lost 7 bases and J lost 0, with 22 bases in between. The CDR3 is 18 amino acids. This chain's CDR3 is CASNSGTGRSSSYNEQFF. CDR3 DNA sequence: TGTGCCAGTAACTCGGGGACTGGTCGGTCTAGCTCCTACAATGAGCAGTTCTTC.

The J gene is TRBJ2-1, the V gene TRBV27, with D tentatively TRBD1 (6 bases). The CDR3 sequence is 16 residues long. V shed 2 bases and J shed 7 bases, with 18 bases lying between them. Germline V gene lookup returns CDR1 MNHEY and CDR2 SMNVEV (reference sequence). CDR3 in amino acids: CASSLASPRGGNEQFF. The CDR3 region has the DNA TGTGCCAGCAGTTTAGCCTCACCCAGGGGTGGGAATGAGCAGTTCTTC.

The genes are TRBV11-2 and TRBJ1-2; maybe TRBD1 (6 bases). Germline assignment: CDR1 SGHAT and CDR2 FQNNGV. The CDR3 sequence is 15 residues long. The V end was cut by 5 bases, the J end by 8 bases, with 21 bases between. The CDR3 sequence: CASSPGTFIAQGYTF. In DNA form, the CDR3 reads TGTGCCAGCAGCCCCGGGACATTCATCGCCCAAGGCTACACCTTC. The full variable domain, its missing parts supplied by reference TRBV11-2 and TRBJ1-2, is EAGVAQSPRYKIIEKRQSVAFWCNPISGHATLYWYQQILGQGPKLLIQFQNNGVVDDSQLPKDRFSAERLKGVDSTLKIQPAKLEDSAVYLCASSPGTFIAQGYTFGSGTRLTVV.

J is TRBJ2-5 and V is TRBV5-6, with 10 positions matching TRBD2. In germline, CDR1 is SGHDT, CDR2 YYEEEE. The trim removed 7 bases at V and 2 bases at J, leaving 14 bases unmatched. This CDR3 region has 17 residues. The CDR3 DNA reads TGTGCCAGCGCCCAGCTGGGGCGAGCGGGGGGGCAAGAGACCCAGTACTTC. Translated: CASAQLGRAGGQETQYF.

As concerns this clone: One end of the junction varies from germline; a read error may be responsible. The rearrangement uses TRBV15 and TRBJ2-1; either TRBD1 or TRBD2 may fit D (5 bases each). The CDR3 spans 16 residues. CDR1 is LNHNV and CDR2 is YYDKDF in the germline V gene (reference sequence). As DNA, the CDR3 is TGTGCCACCAGTAGAGGGGTTCAAATAATAAACAATGAGCAGTTCTTC. Translated: CATSRGVQIINNEQFF.

The rearrangement joins TRBV19 to TRBJ2-2, with TRBD1 matching over 7 bases. Germline values: CDR1 LNHDA, CDR2 SQIVND (reference sequence). The trim removed 3 bases at V and 5 bases at J, leaving 6 bases unmatched. CDR3 size: 15 residues. The chain's CDR3 is CASSMARGWTGELFF. For the CDR3, the DNA is TGTGCCAGTAGTATGGCCAGGGGGTGGACCGGGGAGCTGTTTTTT. The full variable domain, in which reference TRBV19 and TRBJ2-2 provide the parts outside the CDR3, is DGGITQSPKYLFRKEGQNVTLSCEQNLNHDAMYWYRQDPGQGLRLIYYSQIVNDFQKGDIAEGYSVSREKKESFPLTVTSAQKNPTAFYLCASSMARGWTGELFFGEGSRLTVL.

This clone was observed a few times. The rearrangement joins TRBV19 to TRBJ1-2, with TRBD1 matching 7 bases. This CDR3 is 14 amino acids long. Germline lookup yields CDR1 LNHDA and CDR2 SQIVND (reference sequence). J gave up 8 bases and V 8 bases, and 14 bases lay outside the gene matches. CDR3: CASATRQGGGGYTF. CDR3 sequence (DNA): TGTGCCAGTGCCACCCGACAGGGAGGAGGAGGCTACACCTTC.

The V call is TRBV25-1, the J call TRBJ2-3; D is ambiguous. CDR1 MGHDK and CDR2 SYGVNS come from the germline V gene. V gave up 5 bases and J gave up 3 bases, with 12 bases separating them. The CDR3 runs 14 residues. In nucleotides, the CDR3 is TGTGCCAGCAGTCACTTCGATTATACAGATACGCAGTATTTT. Encoded protein: CASSHFDYTDTQYF.

The V and J genes are TRBV19 and TRBJ1-2; 9 bases fit TRBD1. J was trimmed by 7 bases and V by 6 bases; bases with no gene match: 9. The length of the CDR3 is 14 residues. CDR1 and CDR2 (germline): LNHDA, SQIVND (reference sequence). CDR3 bases: TGTGCCAGTAGCAATATACAGGGGGCAGGTGGCTACACCTTC. Translation gives CASSNIQGAGGYTF.

This sequence joins TRBV30 and TRBJ1-3, with D unclear. Trimming removed 5 bases from V and 3 bases from J, with 17 bases in between. CDR3 length: 15 amino acids. CDR1 and CDR2 (germline): GTSNPN, SVGIG (reference sequence). Here the CDR3 reads CAWVYSTGFGNTIYF. DNA for the CDR3: TGTGCCTGGGTTTATAGTACGGGATTTGGAAACACCATATATTTT.

The V gene is TRBV9, the J gene TRBJ2-7, with 10 bases fitting TRBD2. Germline assignment: CDR1 SGDLS and CDR2 YYNGEE. The length of the CDR3 is 15 residues. Unmatched junction bases numbered 5, after V lost 4 bases and J lost 1 base. CDR3 residues: CASSSGTSVSYEQYF. DNA for the CDR3: TGTGCCAGCAGCTCCGGGACTAGCGTTTCCTACGAGCAGTACTTC.